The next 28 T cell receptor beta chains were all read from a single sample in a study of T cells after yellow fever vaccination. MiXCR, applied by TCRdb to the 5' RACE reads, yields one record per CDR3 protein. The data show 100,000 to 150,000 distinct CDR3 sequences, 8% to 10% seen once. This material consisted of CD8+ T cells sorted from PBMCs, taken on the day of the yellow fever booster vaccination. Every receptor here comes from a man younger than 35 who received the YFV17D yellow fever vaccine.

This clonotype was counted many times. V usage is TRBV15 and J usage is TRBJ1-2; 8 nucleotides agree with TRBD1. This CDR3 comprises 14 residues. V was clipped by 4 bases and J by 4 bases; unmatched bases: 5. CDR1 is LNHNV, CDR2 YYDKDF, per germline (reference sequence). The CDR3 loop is CATSKRGQVYGYTF. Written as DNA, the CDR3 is TGTGCCACCAGCAAAAGGGGACAGGTCTATGGCTACACCTTC.

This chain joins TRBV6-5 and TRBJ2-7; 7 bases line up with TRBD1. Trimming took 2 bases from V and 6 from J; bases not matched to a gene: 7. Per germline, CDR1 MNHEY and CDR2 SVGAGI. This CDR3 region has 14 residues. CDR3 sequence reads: CASSYREGASEQYV. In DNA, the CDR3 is TGTGCCAGCAGTTACAGAGAGGGGGCAAGCGAGCAGTACGTC.

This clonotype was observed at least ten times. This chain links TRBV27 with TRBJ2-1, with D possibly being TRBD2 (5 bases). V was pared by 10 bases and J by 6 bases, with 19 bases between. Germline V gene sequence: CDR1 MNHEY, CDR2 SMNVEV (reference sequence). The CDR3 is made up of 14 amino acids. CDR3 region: CATGVISSRNEQFF. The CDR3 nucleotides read TGTGCCACCGGGGTCATATCCAGTCGCAATGAGCAGTTCTTC.

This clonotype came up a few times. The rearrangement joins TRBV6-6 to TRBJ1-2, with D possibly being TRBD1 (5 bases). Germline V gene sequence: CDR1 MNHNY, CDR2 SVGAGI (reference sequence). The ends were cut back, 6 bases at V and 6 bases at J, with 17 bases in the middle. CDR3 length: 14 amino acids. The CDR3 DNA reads TGTGCCAGCAGCAAGTTTACAGGAGTTGATGGCTACACCTTC. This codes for CASSKFTGVDGYTF.

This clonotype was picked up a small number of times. The CDR3 DNA is TGTGCCAGCAGCTACCGGGACACTACCTACAATGAGCAGTTCTTC. As protein: CASSYRDTTYNEQFF. V is TRBV12-3 or TRBV12-4 and J is TRBJ2-1, with D perhaps TRBD1 (6 bases). The CDR3 covers 15 residues. With 6 bases removed from V and 2 bases from J, the gap between germline ends came to 14 bases.

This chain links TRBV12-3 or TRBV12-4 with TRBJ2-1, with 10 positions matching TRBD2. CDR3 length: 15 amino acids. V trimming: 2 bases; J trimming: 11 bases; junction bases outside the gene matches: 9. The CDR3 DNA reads TGTGCCAGCAGTTTAAGCGGGGGGGCCCAGCCTAAGCAGTTCTTC. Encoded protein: CASSLSGGAQPKQFF.

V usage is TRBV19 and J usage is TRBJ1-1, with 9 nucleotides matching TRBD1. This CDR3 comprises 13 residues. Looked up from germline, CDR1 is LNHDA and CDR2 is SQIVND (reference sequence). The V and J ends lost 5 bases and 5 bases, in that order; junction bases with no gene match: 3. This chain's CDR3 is CASSRTGETEAFF. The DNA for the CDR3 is TGTGCCAGTAGTCGGACAGGGGAAACTGAAGCTTTCTTT.

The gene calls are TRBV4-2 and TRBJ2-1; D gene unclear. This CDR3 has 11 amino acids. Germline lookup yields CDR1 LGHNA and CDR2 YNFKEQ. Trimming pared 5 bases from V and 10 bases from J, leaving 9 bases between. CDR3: CASSFGREQFF. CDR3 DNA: TGTGCCAGCAGCTTTGGGCGGGAGCAGTTCTTC.

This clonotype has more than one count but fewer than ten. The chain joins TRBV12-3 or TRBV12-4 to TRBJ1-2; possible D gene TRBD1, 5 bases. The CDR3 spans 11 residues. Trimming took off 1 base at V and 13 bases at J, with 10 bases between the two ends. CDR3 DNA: TGTGCCAGCAGTTTAGGTGAGGACACCACCTTC. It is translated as CASSLGEDTTF.

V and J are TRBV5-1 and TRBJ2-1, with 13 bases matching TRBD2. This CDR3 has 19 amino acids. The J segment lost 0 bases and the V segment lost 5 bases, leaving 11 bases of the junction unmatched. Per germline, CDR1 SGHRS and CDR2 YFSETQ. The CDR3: CASRDPKTSGGSSYNEQFF. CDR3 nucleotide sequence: TGCGCCAGCAGAGATCCCAAGACTAGCGGGGGGAGCTCCTACAATGAGCAGTTCTTC.

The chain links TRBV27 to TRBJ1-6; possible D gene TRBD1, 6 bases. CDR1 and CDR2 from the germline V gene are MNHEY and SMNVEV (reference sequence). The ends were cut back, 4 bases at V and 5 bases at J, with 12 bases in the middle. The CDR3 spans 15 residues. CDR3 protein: CASSSWGRNNSPLHF. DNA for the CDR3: TGTGCCAGCAGTTCCTGGGGGCGGAATAATTCACCCCTCCACTTT.

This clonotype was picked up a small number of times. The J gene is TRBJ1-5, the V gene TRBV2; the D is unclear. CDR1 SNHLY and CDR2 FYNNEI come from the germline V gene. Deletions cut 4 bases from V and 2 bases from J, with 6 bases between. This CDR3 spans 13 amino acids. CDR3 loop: CASSARGNQPQHF. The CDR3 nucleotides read TGTGCCAGCAGTGCGCGCGGCAATCAGCCCCAGCATTTT.

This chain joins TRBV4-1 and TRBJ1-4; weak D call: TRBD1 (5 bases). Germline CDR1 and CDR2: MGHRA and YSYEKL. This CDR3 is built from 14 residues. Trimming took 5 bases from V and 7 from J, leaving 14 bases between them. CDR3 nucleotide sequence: TGCGCCAGCAGCGCCGACGGGGGTACTGAAAAACTGTTTTTT. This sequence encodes CASSADGGTEKLFF.

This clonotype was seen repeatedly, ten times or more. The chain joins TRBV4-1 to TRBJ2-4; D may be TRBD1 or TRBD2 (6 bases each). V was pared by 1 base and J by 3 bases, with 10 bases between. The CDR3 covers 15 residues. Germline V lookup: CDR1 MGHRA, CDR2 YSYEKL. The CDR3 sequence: CASSQGEDSKNIQYF. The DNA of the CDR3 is TGCGCCAGCAGCCAAGGGGAGGACAGCAAAAACATTCAGTACTTC.

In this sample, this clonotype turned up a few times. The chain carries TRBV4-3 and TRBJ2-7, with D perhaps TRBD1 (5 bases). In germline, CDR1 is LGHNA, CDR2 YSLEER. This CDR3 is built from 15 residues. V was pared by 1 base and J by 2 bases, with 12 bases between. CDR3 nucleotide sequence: TGCGCCAGCAGCCAAGTTTGGCAGGGCGCCTACGAGCAGTACTTC. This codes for CASSQVWQGAYEQYF.

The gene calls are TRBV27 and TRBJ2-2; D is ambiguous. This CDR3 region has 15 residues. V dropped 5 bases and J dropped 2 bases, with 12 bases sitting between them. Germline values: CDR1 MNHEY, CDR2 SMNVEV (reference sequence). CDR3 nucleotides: TGTGCCAGCAGTATCGGGCGGTATAACACCGGGGAGCTGTTTTTT. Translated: CASSIGRYNTGELFF.

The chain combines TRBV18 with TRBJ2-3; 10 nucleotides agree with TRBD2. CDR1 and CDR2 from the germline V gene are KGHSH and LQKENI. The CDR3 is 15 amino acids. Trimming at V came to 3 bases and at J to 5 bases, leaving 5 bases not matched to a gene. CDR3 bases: TGTGCCAGCTCACCCCTAGCGGGGGCGGAAGATACGCAGTATTTT. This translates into CASSPLAGAEDTQYF.

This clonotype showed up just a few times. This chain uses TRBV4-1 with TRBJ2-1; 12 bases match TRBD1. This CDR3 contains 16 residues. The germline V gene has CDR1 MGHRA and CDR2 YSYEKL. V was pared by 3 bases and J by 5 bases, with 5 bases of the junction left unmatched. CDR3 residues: CASSHTRDRGHNEQFF. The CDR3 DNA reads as TGCGCCAGCAGCCATACCAGGGACAGGGGGCACAATGAGCAGTTCTTC.

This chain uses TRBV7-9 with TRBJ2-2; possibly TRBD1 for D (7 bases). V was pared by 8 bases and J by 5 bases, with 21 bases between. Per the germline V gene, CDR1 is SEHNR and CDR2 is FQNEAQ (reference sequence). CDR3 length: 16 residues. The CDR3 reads CASGTTEGAGTGELFF. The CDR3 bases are TGTGCCAGCGGCACCACGGAGGGGGCGGGAACCGGGGAGCTGTTTTTT. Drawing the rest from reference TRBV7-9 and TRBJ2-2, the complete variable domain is DTGVSQNPRHKITKRGQNVTFRCDPISEHNRLYWYRQTLGQGPEFLTYFQNEAQLEKSRLLSDRFSAERPKGSFSTLEIQRTEQGDSAMYLCASGTTEGAGTGELFFGEGSRLTVL.

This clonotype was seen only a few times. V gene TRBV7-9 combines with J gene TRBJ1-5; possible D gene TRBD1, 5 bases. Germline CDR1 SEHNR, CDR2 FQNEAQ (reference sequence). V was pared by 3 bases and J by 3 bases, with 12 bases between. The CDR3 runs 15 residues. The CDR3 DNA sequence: TGTGCCAGCAGCTTTGCGGGGGGGTACAATCAGCCCCAGCATTTT. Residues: CASSFAGGYNQPQHF.

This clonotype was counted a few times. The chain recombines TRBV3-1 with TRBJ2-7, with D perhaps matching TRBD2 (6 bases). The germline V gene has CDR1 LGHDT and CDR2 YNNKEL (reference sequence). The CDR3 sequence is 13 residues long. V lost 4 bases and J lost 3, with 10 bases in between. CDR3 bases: TGTGCCAGCAGCCTCAGGGAGGACTACGAGCAGTACTTC. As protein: CASSLREDYEQYF.

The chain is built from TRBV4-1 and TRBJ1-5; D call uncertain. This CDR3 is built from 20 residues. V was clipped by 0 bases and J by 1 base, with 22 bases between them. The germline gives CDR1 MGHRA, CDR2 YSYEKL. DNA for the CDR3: TGCGCCAGCAGCCAAGAGAGTTCATTAGTCGGTGGTGGGAGCAATCAGCCCCAGCATTTT. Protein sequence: CASSQESSLVGGGSNQPQHF.

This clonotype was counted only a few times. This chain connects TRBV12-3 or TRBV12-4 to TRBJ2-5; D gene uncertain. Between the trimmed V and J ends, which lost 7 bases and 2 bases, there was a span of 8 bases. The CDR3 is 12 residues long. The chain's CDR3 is CASTQQQETQYF. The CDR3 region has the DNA TGTGCCAGCACCCAACAACAAGAGACCCAGTACTTC.

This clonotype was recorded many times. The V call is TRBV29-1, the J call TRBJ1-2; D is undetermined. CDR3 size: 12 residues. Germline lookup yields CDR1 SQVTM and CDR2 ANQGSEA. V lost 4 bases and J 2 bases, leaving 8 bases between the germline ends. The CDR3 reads CSVGSVNYGYTF. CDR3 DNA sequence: TGCAGCGTTGGGTCAGTGAACTATGGCTACACCTTC.

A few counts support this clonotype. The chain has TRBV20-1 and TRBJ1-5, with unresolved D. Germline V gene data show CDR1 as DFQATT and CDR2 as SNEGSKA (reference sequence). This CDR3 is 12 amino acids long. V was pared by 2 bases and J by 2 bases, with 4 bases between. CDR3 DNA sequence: TGCAGTGCTAGACGAGGCAATCAGCCCCAGCATTTT. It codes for CSARRGNQPQHF.

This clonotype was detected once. The CDR3 spells CASSGGFGANVLTF. As DNA, the CDR3 is TGTGCCAGTAGTGGGGGGTTCGGGGCCAACGTCCTGACTTTC. J is TRBJ2-6 and V is TRBV19, with D maybe TRBD2 (6 bases). Trimming removed 5 bases from V and 4 bases from J, with 9 bases in between. The CDR3 extends over 14 amino acids. Germline V lookup: CDR1 LNHDA, CDR2 SQIVND (reference sequence).

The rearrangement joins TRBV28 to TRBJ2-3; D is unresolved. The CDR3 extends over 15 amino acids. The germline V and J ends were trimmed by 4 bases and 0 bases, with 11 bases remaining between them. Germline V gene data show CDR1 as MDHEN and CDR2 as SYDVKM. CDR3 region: CASSSLASSTDTQYF. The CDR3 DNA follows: TGTGCCAGCAGTTCCCTGGCGTCTAGCACAGATACGCAGTATTTT.

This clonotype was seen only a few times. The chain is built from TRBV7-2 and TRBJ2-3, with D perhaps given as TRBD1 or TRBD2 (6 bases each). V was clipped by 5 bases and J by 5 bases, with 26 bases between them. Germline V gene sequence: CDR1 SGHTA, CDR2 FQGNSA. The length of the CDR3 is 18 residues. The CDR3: CASSLRQDYRAPGDTQYF. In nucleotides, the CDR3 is TGTGCCAGCAGCCTACGACAGGACTACAGGGCACCGGGAGATACGCAGTATTTT.